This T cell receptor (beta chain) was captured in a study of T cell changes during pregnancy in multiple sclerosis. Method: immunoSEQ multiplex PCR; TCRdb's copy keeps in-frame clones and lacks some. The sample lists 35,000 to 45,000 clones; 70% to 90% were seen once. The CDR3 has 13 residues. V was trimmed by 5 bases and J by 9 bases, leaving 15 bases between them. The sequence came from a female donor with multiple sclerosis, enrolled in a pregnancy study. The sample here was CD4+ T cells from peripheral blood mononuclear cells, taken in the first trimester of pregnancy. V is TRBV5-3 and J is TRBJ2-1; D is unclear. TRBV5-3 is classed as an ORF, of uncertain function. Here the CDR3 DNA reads TGTGCCAGAAGTAAAAAATGCGACTCTGAGCAGTTCTTC. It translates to CARSKKCDSEQFF.